Detailed here is one T cell receptor beta chain. Its antigen is undetermined. Each of the donors had 8 to 10 milliliters of peripheral blood drawn into EDTA-treated Vacutainer tubes. The authors ran a second PCR of about 7 to 11 cycles using a sample-barcoded 5' primer and a J-beta primer mix. Via MiXCR, TCRdb re-called the 5' RACE reads, giving one row per CDR3 protein. The sample holds approximately 850,000 distinct CDR3 sequences; about 42% are singletons and the top ten take roughly a fifth. This sample is part of a study of blood T cells in healthy people across ages. General observations from the study: Naive CD4+ cell counts and diversity both ran higher in long-lived than in aged donors.

This clonotype originated in a man in his sixties in good health. The sequencing sample was made of blood.

The CDR3 reads CSARTGNYQPQHF. DNA for the CDR3: TGCAGTGCGCGGACAGGGAATTATCAGCCCCAGCATTTT. The gene calls are TRBV20-1 and TRBJ1-5, with 8 bases that match TRBD1. The trim removed 6 bases at V and 5 bases at J, leaving 6 bases unmatched. The CDR3 spans 13 residues. Germline-derived CDR1 and CDR2 are DFQATT and SNEGSKA (reference sequence).